This T cell receptor beta chain was sequenced for a study of blood T cell repertoires in COVID-19. About the study: There were acute and convalescent COVID-19 samples, and they came from the United States, Italy and Spain. From T cells, B-cell-depleted T cells, or PBMCs came the material, which was cDNA or gDNA.

In the authors' methods: Using reference gene primer amplification, nucleated cell counts were estimated. Using immunoSEQ multiplex PCR, the repertoire was profiled, and TCRdb retains in-frame clones only, with some absent. Clone size and V and J calls were adopted from that table, with D and trimming inferred from the DNA. In the table there are approximately 140,000 clones, about four fifths of which are singletons. V was clipped by 0 bases and J by 4 bases, with 15 bases between them. CDR1 MNHEY and CDR2 SVGEGT come from the germline V gene. This CDR3 is built from 16 residues. V usage is TRBV6-2 or TRBV6-3 and J usage is TRBJ1-2, with a weak D call TRBD1 (6 bases). Sample: peripheral blood. This TCR was sampled from an elderly woman with acute or convalescent COVID-19. CDR3 coding DNA: TGTGCCAGCAGTTACTCTCCCGACAGGCTTCCCTATGGCTACACCTTC. Amino acids: CASSYSPDRLPYGYTF.